Listed below are T cell receptor beta chains from one sample, sequenced in a study of T cells after yellow fever vaccination. One entry per CDR3 protein, called by TCRdb with MiXCR from the 5' RACE reads. Among some 670,000 distinct CDR3 sequences listed, approximately 13% were seen once. The starting material was PBMCs, obtained on the day of the yellow fever booster vaccination. These TCRs come from a young man who received the YFV17D yellow fever vaccine. The CDR3 runs from the conserved cysteine through the conserved F or W. The D gene is left open where the match is weak. The listing skips clone size in some rows; elsewhere it reads once, few, many or a size class.

V	J	D	size	DNA	CDR3
TRBV20-1	TRBJ1-1	TRBD1	NA	TGCAGTGCAGACAGGGTACCTGAAGCTTTCTTT	CSADRVPEAFF
TRBV29-1	TRBJ1-1	NA	few	TGCAGCGTTATGGGGAGGGAAGCTTTCTTT	CSVMGREAFF
TRBV28	TRBJ2-7	NA	few	TGTGCCAGCAGTCAAAACAGGGCCCCCTACGAGCAGTACTTC	CASSQNRAPYEQYF
TRBV28	TRBJ2-7	NA	few	TGTGCCAGCGCTACCCTCGGGGTTCACGAGCAGTACTTC	CASATLGVHEQYF
TRBV5-1	TRBJ2-2	TRBD2	few	TGCGCCAGCAGCCGGACTAGCGGGAACCTATTGAACACCGGGGAGCTGTTTTTT	CASSRTSGNLLNTGELFF
TRBV6-1	TRBJ1-3	NA	few	TGTGCCAGCAGGGGGGTCTCTGGAAACACCATATATTTT	CASRGVSGNTIYF
TRBV5-1	TRBJ1-1	NA	few	TGCGCCAGCAGCTTGGCCGCGCAGGGAAATACTGAAGCTTTCTTT	CASSLAAQGNTEAFF
TRBV29-1	TRBJ2-5	NA	few	TGCAGCGTTCTGGGGGAGACCCAGTACTTC	CSVLGETQYF
TRBV5-1	TRBJ1-2	TRBD1	NA	TGCGCCAGCTCCCCGGGACAGGTTGCAGATGGCTACACCTTC	CASSPGQVADGYTF
TRBV7-2	TRBJ2-7	NA	NA	TGTGCCAGCAGCTTCGTCCAGCAATCCCCCACTGGGGAGCAGTACTTC	CASSFVQQSPTGEQYF
TRBV23-1	TRBJ2-1	NA	few	TGCGCCAGCACTACTTTGAGGGGCAGGGTGCATGAGCAGTTCTTC	CASTTLRGRVHEQFF
TRBV6-1	TRBJ1-1	NA	few	TGTGCCAGCAGTGATGGGGGGTCCATGAACACTGAAGCTTTCTTT	CASSDGGSMNTEAFF
TRBV7-9	TRBJ2-4	NA	many	TGTGCCAGCAGCCCGTCTGGGCGGGTTCAGTACTTC	CASSPSGRVQYF
TRBV12-3/TRBV12-4	TRBJ2-3	NA	few	TGTGCCAGCAGTTTAGGGTCTAGCGATTACAAACTTAGAGAGTATTTT	CASSLGSSDYKLREYF
TRBV5-1	TRBJ2-5	NA	NA	TGCGCCAGCGGACGGGACTCCCAGTTACAAGAGACCCAGTACTTC	CASGRDSQLQETQYF
TRBV20-1	TRBJ2-5	TRBD2	few	TGCAGTGCTAGGGTATTGTCTAGCGGGAGTGGTGAGACCCAGTACTTC	CSARVLSSGSGETQYF
TRBV3-1	TRBJ2-7	NA	few	TGTGCCAGCAGCCAAGATCCAGGGCGTTTCTCCTACGAGCAGTACTTC	CASSQDPGRFSYEQYF
TRBV12-5	TRBJ1-4	NA	few	TGTGCTAGTAACCCCCCGGGAGGTGAAAAACTGTTTTTT	CASNPPGGEKLFF
TRBV20-1	TRBJ2-1	NA	few	TGCAGTGCTAGCATGAATGAGCAGTTCTTC	CSASMNEQFF
TRBV20-1	TRBJ2-2	NA	NA	TGCAGTGCTAGTCGTCGGGACACCGGGGAGCTGTTTTTT	CSASRRDTGELFF
TRBV6-2/TRBV6-3	TRBJ1-5	NA	few	TGTGCCAGCAGGGGATTGGGCAATCAGCCCCAGCATTTT	CASRGLGNQPQHF
TRBV14	TRBJ2-2	NA	NA	NA	CASSQDFGAGELFF
TRBV20-1	TRBJ1-2	TRBD1	many	TGCAGTGCTACCTCCAGGACAGGCGGGGGCTACACCTTC	CSATSRTGGGYTF
TRBV7-8	TRBJ2-1	TRBD2	many	TGTGCCAGCAGCTTAGGGACTAGCTCCAATGAGCAGTTCTTC	CASSLGTSSNEQFF
TRBV20-1	TRBJ1-6	NA	NA	TGCAGTGCTAGAACGAGGGCATCTTCACCCCTCCACTTT	CSARTRASSPLHF
TRBV11-2	TRBJ1-1	NA	NA	TGTGCCAGCAGCTTAGATCGCAGGGCCGAAGCTTTCTTT	CASSLDRRAEAFF
TRBV30	TRBJ2-5	NA	NA	TGTGCCTGGAGTGGGCCTTCGGGAGAGACCCAGTACTTC	CAWSGPSGETQYF
TRBV5-1	TRBJ2-7	TRBD2	NA	TGCGCCAGCAGCAATGAGCGGGAGGCCTCCTACGAGCAGTACTTC	CASSNEREASYEQYF
TRBV6-2/TRBV6-3	TRBJ2-3	TRBD2	NA	TGTGCCAGCAGCGGGACTAGCGGAGGCCTCACAGATACGCAGTATTTT	CASSGTSGGLTDTQYF
TRBV7-2	TRBJ2-7	NA	NA	TGTGCCAGCAGCTTACCCCCCCCAGGGTTCTACGAGCAGTACTTC	CASSLPPPGFYEQYF
TRBV5-1	TRBJ2-1	TRBD1	many	TGCGCCAGCAGCTTGGACCCACAGGGACAGGGCGACAATGAGCAGTTCTTC	CASSLDPQGQGDNEQFF
TRBV19	TRBJ2-7	NA	NA	TGTGCCAGTAGTACCCTTGGTAAGGGCGAGCAGTACTTC	CASSTLGKGEQYF
TRBV4-1	TRBJ2-5	TRBD1	NA	TGCGCCAGCAGCCAACCGGGACAGGGGGCGGAGACCCAGTACTTC	CASSQPGQGAETQYF
TRBV18	TRBJ1-4	NA	few	TGTGCCAGCTCACCGACAGTAAATGAAAAACTGTTTTTT	CASSPTVNEKLFF
TRBV6-5	TRBJ2-7	NA	few	TGTGCCAGCAGAACCTCCAGGACCTCAGGGAGCTACGAGCAGTACTTC	CASRTSRTSGSYEQYF
TRBV6-5	TRBJ2-7	NA	few	TGTGCCAGCAGTTACAGGCGGGCAGGTGAGCAGTACTTC	CASSYRRAGEQYF
TRBV7-2	TRBJ2-7	NA	NA	TGTGCCAGCAGCCCCACTTCCTCAGCCTACGAGCAGTACTTC	CASSPTSSAYEQYF
TRBV23-1	TRBJ2-7	TRBD2	NA	TGCGCCAGCAGTCAATCCCTAGCGGGAGGAACCTACGAGCAGTACTTC	CASSQSLAGGTYEQYF
TRBV10-3	TRBJ2-2	NA	few	TGTGCCATCAGTGAGCCGGGAGTGGGGGAGCTGTTTTTT	CAISEPGVGELFF
TRBV29-1	TRBJ2-7	NA	few	TGCAGCGTTCGCTTCGTAGGGGGTTACGAGCAGTACTTC	CSVRFVGGYEQYF
TRBV29-1	TRBJ2-5	NA	many	TGCAGCGTAGATACTAGAGGGCAAGAGACCCAGTACTTC	CSVDTRGQETQYF
TRBV12-3/TRBV12-4	TRBJ1-4	TRBD1	few	TGTGCCAGCAGCAATATCGGGACAGGGAGCGAAAAACTGTTTTTT	CASSNIGTGSEKLFF
TRBV5-8	TRBJ1-5	NA	many	TGTGCCAGCAGCTGGGGGGAAGGTCAGCCCCAGCATTTT	CASSWGEGQPQHF
TRBV10-3	TRBJ1-4	NA	many	TGTGCCATCAGTGACGACAGAGTCGAAAAACTGTTTTTT	CAISDDRVEKLFF
TRBV30	TRBJ2-1	TRBD2	NA	TGTGCCTGGAGTACGCGGACTAGCGGTGGAAATGAGCAGTTCTTC	CAWSTRTSGGNEQFF
TRBV19	TRBJ2-2	NA	few	TGTGCCAGTAGTACCCGTCGAGGACCGCCCTCCACCGGGGAGCTGTTTTTT	CASSTRRGPPSTGELFF
TRBV20-1	TRBJ2-5	NA	NA	TGCTGTGCTAGAGTGGGGGAGCCACAGGGACTGTCGGGGGAGACCCAGTACTTC	CCARVGEPQGLSGETQYF
TRBV10-3	TRBJ2-1	TRBD2	few	TGTGCCATCACTAAGACTAGCGGGAGTGATGGTGAGCAGTTCTTC	CAITKTSGSDGEQFF
TRBV20-1	TRBJ2-1	TRBD2	few	TGCAGTGCTAGAGCCGCCAAGGGACTAGCGGGATACAATGAGCAGTTCTTC	CSARAAKGLAGYNEQFF
TRBV20-1	TRBJ2-5	TRBD2	few	TGCAGTGCTATCAGCGGGAGTGAGGAGACCCAGTACTTC	CSAISGSEETQYF
TRBV12-3/TRBV12-4	TRBJ1-1	NA	NA	TGTGCCAGCAGTCCCAGGGAAGCGAACACTGAAGCTTTCTTT	CASSPREANTEAFF
TRBV20-1	TRBJ2-5	TRBD2	few	TGCAGTGCTAGAGATGGGAGCGGGGAAGGGCAAGAGACCCAGTACTTC	CSARDGSGEGQETQYF
TRBV10-3	TRBJ2-1	TRBD1	NA	TGTGCCATCACGGGGACAGGGGGCCGACATGAGCAGTTCTTC	CAITGTGGRHEQFF
TRBV28	TRBJ1-1	TRBD1	few	TGTGCCAGCAGTTCCACAGGGGTCCTGGACACTGAAGCTTTCTTT	CASSSTGVLDTEAFF
TRBV27	TRBJ1-1	NA	few	TGTGCCAGCACAGGGCAGCAACCCAACACTGAAGCTTTCTTT	CASTGQQPNTEAFF
TRBV28	TRBJ2-1	NA	few	TGTGCCAGCAGTCGCTTCGCTCTAGGTGGGGGGCAGTTCTTC	CASSRFALGGGQFF
TRBV14	TRBJ2-1	TRBD2	few	TGTGCCAGCAGCCAAGCCAGGCGTCTAGCGGGAGGGCGGGACAATGAGCAGTTCTTC	CASSQARRLAGGRDNEQFF